This passage covers 3 T cell receptor beta chains from one sample sequenced in a study of pediatric ulcerative colitis. During colonoscopy, one to two rectal pinch biopsies were collected. Profiling relied on immunoSEQ multiplex PCR, and the TCRdb table lists in-frame clones only, not all of them. The table shows about 36,000 clones, with roughly 72% occurring only once. Sequenced: gut tissue. The receptors derive from a boy under 18 with moderate ulcerative colitis.

This chain connects TRBV7-2 to TRBJ2-2, with D hard to call. Germline values: CDR1 SGHTA, CDR2 FQGNSA. V was trimmed by 0 bases and J by 1 base, leaving 6 bases between them. There are 15 residues in the CDR3. The CDR3 loop is CASSLAAENTGELFF. The CDR3 nucleotides read TGTGCCAGCAGCTTAGCTGCGGAGAACACCGGGGAGCTGTTTTTT.

The rearrangement uses TRBV14 and TRBJ2-3; no definite D call. Germline CDR1 SGHDN, CDR2 FVKESK. V shed 4 bases and J shed 0 bases, with 8 bases lying between them. The CDR3 contains 14 residues. This CDR3 reads CASSPRLSTDTQYF. In DNA form, the CDR3 reads TGTGCCAGCAGCCCGAGACTGAGCACAGATACGCAGTATTTT.

This clone has only a few counts. The rearrangement uses TRBV6-6 and TRBJ1-6; tentatively, D is TRBD1 (5 bases). The V end lost 2 bases, the J end lost 8 bases, and 16 bases lay between the germline ends. CDR1 MNHNY and CDR2 SVGAGI come from the germline V gene (reference sequence). This CDR3 has 16 residues. CDR3 loop: CASSYTSSAGDSPLHF. The CDR3, as DNA: TGTGCCAGCAGTTACACATCGAGTGCGGGGGATTCACCCCTCCACTTT.